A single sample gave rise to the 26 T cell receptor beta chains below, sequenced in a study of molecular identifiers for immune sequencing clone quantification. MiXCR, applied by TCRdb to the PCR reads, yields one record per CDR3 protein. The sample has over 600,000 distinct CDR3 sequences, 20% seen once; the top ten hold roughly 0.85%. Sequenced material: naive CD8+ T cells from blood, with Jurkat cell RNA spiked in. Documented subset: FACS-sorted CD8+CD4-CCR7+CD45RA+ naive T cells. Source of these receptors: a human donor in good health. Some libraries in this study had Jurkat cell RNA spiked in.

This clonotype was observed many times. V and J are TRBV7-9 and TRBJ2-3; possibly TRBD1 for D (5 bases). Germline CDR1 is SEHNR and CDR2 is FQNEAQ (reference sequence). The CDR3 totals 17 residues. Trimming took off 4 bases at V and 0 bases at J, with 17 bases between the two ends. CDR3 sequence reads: CASSSNTGHSSTDTQYF. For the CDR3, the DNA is TGTGCCAGCAGCTCCAATACAGGACACTCTAGCACAGATACGCAGTATTTT.

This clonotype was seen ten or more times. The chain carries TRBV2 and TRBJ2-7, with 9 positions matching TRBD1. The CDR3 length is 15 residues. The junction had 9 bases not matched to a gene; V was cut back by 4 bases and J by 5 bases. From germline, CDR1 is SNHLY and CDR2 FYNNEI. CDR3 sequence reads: CASSAMTGGGDEQYF. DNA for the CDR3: TGTGCCAGCAGTGCAATGACAGGGGGTGGAGACGAGCAGTACTTC.

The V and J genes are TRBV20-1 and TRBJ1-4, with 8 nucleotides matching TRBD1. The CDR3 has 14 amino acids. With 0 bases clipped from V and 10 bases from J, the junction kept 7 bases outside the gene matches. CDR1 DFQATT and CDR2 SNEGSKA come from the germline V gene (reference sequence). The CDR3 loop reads CSARDQQGDGKLFF. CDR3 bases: TGCAGTGCTAGAGATCAACAGGGGGATGGAAAACTGTTTTTT.

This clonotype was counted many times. The CDR3 loop reads CASSAVLETQYF. CDR3 coding DNA: TGTGCCAGCAGCGCGGTCTTAGAGACCCAGTACTTC. The chain combines TRBV12-3 or TRBV12-4 with TRBJ2-5; D gene ambiguous. Trimming pared 6 bases from V and 4 bases from J, leaving 9 bases between. CDR3 length: 12 residues.

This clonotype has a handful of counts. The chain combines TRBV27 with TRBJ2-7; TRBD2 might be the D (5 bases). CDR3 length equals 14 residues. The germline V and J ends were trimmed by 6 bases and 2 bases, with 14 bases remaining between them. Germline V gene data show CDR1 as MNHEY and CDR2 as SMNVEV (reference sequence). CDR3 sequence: CASRPYQEAYEQYF. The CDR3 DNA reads TGTGCCAGCAGACCCTATCAGGAGGCCTACGAGCAGTACTTC.

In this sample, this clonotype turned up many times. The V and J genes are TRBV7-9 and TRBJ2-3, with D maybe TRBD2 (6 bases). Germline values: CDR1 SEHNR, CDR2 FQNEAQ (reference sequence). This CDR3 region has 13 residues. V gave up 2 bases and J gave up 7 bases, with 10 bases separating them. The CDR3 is CASSLSRDYTQYF. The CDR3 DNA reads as TGTGCCAGCAGCTTAAGCAGGGACTATACGCAGTATTTT. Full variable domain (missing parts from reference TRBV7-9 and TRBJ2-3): DTGVSQNPRHKITKRGQNVTFRCDPISEHNRLYWYRQTLGQGPEFLTYFQNEAQLEKSRLLSDRFSAERPKGSFSTLEIQRTEQGDSAMYLCASSLSRDYTQYFGPGTRLTVL.

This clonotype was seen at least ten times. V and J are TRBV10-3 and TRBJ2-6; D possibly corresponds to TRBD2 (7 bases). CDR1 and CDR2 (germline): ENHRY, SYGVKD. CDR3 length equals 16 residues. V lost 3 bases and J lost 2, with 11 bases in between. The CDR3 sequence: CAISDPGGAGANVLTF. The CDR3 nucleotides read TGTGCCATCAGTGACCCGGGGGGCGCTGGGGCCAACGTCCTGACTTTC.

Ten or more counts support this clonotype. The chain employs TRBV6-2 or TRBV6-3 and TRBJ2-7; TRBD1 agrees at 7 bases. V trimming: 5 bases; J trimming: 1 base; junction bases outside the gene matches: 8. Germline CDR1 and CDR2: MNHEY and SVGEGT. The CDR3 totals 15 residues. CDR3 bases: TGTGCCAGCAGTGTCGACAGGGCGACTTCCTACGAGCAGTACTTC. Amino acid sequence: CASSVDRATSYEQYF.

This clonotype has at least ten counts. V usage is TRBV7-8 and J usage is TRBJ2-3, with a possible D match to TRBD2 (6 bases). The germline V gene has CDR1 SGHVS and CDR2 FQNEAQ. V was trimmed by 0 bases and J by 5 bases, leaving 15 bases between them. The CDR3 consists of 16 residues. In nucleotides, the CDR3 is TGTGCCAGCAGCTTAGCGGGGGGATCCGATGGAGATACGCAGTATTTT. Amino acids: CASSLAGGSDGDTQYF.

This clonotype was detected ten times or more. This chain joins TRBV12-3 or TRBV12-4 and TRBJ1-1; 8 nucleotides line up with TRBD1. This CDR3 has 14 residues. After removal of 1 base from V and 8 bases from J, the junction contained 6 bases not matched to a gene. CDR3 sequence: CASSLGGQVDEAFF. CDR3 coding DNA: TGTGCCAGCAGTTTAGGGGGACAGGTGGACGAAGCTTTCTTT.

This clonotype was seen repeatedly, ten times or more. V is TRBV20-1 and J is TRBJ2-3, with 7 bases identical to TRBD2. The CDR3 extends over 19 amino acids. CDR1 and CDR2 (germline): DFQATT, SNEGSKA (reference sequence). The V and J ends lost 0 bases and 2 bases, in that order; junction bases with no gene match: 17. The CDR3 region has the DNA TGCAGTGCTAGAGATCTGCAGCCCCGGGGGAGGGCAATCACAGATACGCAGTATTTT. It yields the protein CSARDLQPRGRAITDTQYF.

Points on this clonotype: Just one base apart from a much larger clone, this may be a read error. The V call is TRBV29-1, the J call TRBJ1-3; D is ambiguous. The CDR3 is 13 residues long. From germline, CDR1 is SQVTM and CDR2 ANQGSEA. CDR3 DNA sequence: TGCAGCGTTGTAGGGAACTCTGGATACACCATATATTTT. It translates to CSVVGNSGYTIYF.

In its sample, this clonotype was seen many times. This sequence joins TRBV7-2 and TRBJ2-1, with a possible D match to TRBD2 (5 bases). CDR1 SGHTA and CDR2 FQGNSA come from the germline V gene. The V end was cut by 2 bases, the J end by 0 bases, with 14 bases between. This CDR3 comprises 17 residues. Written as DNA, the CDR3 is TGTGCCAGCAGCTTATTAGGACTGAGGGTCTCCTACAATGAGCAGTTCTTC. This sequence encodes CASSLLGLRVSYNEQFF.

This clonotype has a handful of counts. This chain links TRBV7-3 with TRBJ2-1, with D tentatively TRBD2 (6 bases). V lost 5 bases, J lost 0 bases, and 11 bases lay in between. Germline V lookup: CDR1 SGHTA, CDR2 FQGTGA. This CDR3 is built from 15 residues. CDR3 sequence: CASSHYSGSYNEQFF. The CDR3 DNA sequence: TGTGCCAGCAGCCACTATAGCGGCTCCTACAATGAGCAGTTCTTC.

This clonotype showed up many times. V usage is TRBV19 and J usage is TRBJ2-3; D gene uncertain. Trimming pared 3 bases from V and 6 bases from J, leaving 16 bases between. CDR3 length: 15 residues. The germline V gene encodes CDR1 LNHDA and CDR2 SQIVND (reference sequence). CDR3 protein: CASSIILGSSDTQYF. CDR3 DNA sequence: TGTGCCAGTAGTATTATTTTAGGATCCTCCGATACGCAGTATTTT.

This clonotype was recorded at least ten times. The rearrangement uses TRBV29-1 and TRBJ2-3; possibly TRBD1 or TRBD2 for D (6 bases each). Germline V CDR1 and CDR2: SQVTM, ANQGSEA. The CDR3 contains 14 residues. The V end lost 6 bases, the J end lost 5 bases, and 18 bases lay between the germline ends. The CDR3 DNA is TGCAGCGTCCCGAGGGTGGAGGGGGTAGATACGCAGTATTTT. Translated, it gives CSVPRVEGVDTQYF.

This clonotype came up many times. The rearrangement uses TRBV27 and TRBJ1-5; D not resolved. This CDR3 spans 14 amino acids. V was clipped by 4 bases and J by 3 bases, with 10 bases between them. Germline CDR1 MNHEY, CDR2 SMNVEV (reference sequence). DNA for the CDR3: TGTGCCAGCAGTTCGCTAGGGTACAATCAGCCCCAGCATTTT. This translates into CASSSLGYNQPQHF.

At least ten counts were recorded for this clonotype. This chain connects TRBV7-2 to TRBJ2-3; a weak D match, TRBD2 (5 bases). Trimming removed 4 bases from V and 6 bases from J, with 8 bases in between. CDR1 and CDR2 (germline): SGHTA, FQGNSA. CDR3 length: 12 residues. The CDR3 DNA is TGTGCCAGCAGCTCTTTAGCGGATACGCAGTATTTT. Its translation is CASSSLADTQYF.

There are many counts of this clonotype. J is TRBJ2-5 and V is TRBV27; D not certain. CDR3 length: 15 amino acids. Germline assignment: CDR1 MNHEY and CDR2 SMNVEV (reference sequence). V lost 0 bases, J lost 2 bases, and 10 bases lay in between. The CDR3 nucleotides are TGTGCCAGCAGTTTATCGGCCAGCCCACAAGAGACCCAGTACTTC. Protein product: CASSLSASPQETQYF.

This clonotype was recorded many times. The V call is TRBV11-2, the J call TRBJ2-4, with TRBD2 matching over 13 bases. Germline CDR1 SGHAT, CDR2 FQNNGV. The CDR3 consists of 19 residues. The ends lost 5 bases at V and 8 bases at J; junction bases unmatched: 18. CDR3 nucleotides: TGTGCCAGCAGCCCCCATACCCCGGGACTAGCGGGGAGAATGTACATTCAGTACTTC. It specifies CASSPHTPGLAGRMYIQYF.

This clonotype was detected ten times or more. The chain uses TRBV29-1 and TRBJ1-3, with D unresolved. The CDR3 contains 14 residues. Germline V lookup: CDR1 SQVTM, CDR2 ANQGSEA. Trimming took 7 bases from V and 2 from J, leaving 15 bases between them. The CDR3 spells CSAGHSRAGNTIYF. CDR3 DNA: TGCAGCGCCGGGCATAGTAGGGCTGGAAACACCATATATTTT.

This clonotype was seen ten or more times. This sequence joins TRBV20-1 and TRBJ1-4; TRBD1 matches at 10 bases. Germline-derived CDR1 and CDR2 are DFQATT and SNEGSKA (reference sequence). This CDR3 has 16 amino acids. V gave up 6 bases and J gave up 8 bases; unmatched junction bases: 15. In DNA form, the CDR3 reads TGCAGTGCCCCACCTCCCGGGACAGGGGAGAGGGAAAAACTGTTTTTT. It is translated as CSAPPPGTGEREKLFF.

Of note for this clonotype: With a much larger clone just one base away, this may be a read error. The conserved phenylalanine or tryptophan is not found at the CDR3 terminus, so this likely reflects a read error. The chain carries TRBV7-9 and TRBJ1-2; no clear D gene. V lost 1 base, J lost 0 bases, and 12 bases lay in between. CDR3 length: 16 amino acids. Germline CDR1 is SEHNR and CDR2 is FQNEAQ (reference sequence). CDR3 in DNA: TGTGCCAGCAGCTTAGGTGCCCAGGAGCCTAACTATGGCTACACCCTC. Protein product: CASSLGAQEPNYGYTL.

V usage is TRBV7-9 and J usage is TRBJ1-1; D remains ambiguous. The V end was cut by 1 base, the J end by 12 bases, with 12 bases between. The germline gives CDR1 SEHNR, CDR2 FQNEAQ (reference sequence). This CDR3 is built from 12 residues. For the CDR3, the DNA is TGTGCCAGCAGCTTAGTTAGGGAGGAACCTTTCTTT. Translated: CASSLVREEPFF.

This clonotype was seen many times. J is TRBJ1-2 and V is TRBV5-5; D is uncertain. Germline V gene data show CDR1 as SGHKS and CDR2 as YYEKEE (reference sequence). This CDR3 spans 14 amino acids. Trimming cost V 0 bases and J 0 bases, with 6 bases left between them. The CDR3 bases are TGTGCCAGCAGCTTGGGCATTGCTAACTATGGCTACACCTTC. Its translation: CASSLGIANYGYTF.

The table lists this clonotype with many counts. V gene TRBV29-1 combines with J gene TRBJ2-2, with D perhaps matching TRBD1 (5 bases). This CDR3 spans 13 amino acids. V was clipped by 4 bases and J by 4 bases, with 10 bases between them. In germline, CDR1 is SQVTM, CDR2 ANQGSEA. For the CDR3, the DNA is TGCAGCGTTGTTCTAGGGGCCACCGGGGAGCTGTTTTTT. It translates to CSVVLGATGELFF.